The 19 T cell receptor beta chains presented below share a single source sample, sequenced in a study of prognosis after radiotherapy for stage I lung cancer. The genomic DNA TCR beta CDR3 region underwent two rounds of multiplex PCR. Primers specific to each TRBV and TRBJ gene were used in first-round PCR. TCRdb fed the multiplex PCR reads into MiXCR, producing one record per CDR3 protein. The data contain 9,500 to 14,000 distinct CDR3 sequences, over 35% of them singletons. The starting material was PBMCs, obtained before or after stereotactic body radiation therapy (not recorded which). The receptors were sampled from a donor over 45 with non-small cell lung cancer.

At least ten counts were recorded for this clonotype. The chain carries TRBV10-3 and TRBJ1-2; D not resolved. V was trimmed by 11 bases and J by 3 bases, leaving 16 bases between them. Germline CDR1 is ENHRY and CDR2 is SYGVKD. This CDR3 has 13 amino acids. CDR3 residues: CASEDTLHYGYTF. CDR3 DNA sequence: TGTGCCTCCGAAGACACATTACACTATGGCTACACCTTC.

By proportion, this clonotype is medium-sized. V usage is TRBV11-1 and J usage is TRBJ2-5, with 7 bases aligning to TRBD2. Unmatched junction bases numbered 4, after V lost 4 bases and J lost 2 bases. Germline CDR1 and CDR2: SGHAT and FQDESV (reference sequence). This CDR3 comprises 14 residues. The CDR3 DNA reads TGTGCCAGCAGCTCGGGGGGTTGGCAAGAGACCCAGTACTTC. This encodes CASSSGGWQETQYF.

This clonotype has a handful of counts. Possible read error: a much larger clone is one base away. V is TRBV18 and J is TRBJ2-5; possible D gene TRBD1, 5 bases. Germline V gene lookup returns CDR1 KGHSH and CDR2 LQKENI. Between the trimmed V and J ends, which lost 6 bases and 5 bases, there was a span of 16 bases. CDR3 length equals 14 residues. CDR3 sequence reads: CASSPGAGFETQYF. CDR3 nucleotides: TGTGCCAGCTCCCCTGGGGCCGGTTTTGAGACCCAGTACTTC.

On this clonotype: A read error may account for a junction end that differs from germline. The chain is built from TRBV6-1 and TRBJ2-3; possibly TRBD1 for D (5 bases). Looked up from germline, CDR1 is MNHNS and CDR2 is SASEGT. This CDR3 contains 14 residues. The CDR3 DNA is TGTGCCAGCAGCCAGGACACCCCTCCATATACGCAGTATTTC. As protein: CASSQDTPPYTQYF.

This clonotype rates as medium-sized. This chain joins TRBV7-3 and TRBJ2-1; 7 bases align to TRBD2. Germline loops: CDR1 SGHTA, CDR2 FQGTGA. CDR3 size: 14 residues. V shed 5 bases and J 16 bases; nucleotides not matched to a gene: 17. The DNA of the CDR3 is TGTGCCAGCAGCCCGGGCGGCGGGGGACGGGGTCAATTCTTC. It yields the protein CASSPGGGGRGQFF.

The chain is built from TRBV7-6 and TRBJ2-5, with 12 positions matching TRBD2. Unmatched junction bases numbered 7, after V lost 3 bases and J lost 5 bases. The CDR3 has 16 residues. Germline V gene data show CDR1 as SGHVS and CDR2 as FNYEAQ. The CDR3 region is CASSFLGTSGWETQYF. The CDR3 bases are TGTGCCAGCAGCTTCCTCGGGACTAGCGGGTGGGAGACCCAGTACTTC.

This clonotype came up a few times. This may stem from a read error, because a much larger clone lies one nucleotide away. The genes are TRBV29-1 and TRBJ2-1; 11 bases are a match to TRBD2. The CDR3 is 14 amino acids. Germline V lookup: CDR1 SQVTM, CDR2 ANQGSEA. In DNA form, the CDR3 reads TGCAGCGGGCTAGCGGGAGGAACCTACAATGAGCAGTCCTTC. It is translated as CSGLAGGTYNEQSF.

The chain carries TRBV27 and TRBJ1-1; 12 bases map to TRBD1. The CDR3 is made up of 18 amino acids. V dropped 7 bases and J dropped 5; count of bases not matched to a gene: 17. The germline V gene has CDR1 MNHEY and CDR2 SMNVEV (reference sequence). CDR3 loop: CASKGWFWDRGQGTEAFF. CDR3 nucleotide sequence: TGTGCCAGCAAGGGGTGGTTTTGGGACAGGGGGCAGGGTACTGAAGCTTTCTTT.

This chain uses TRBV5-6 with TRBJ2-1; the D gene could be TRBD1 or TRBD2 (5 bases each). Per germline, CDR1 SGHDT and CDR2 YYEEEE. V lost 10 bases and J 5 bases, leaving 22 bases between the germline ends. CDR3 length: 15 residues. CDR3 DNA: TGTGCCGGCGGAACACTAGTACGGGACGACAATGAGCAGTTCTTC. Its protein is CAGGTLVRDDNEQFF.

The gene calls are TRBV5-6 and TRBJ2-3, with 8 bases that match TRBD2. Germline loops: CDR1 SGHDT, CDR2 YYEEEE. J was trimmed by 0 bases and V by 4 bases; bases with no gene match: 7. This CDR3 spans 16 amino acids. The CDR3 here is CASSTLLADSTDTQYF. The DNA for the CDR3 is TGTGCCAGCAGCACATTACTAGCGGATAGCACAGATACGCAGTATTTT.

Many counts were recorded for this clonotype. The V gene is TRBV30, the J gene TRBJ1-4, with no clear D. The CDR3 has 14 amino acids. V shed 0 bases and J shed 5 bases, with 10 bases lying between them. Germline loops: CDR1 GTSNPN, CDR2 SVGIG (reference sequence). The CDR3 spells CAWSVWQKNEKLFF. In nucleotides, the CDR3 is TGTGCCTGGAGTGTATGGCAGAAAAATGAAAAACTGTTTTTT. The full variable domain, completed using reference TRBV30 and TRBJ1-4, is SQTIHQWPATLVQPVGSPLSLECTVEGTSNPNLYWYRQAAGRGLQLLFYSVGIGQISSEVPQNLSASRPQDRQFILSSKKLLLSDSGFYLCAWSVWQKNEKLFFGSGTQLSVL.

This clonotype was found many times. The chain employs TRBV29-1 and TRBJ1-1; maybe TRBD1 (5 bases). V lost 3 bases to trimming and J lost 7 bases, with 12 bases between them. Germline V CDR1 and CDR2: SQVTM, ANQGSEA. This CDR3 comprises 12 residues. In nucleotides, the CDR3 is TGCAGCGTTGACGGGACCGCGGATGAAGCTTTCTTT. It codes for CSVDGTADEAFF.

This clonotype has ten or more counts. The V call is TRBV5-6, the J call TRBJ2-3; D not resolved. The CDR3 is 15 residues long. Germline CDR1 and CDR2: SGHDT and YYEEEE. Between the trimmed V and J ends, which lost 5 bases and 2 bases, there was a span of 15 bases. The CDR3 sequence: CASSPRRSPTDTQYF. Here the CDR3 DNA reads TGTGCCAGCAGTCCTCGGCGGAGCCCCACAGATACGCAGTATTTT.

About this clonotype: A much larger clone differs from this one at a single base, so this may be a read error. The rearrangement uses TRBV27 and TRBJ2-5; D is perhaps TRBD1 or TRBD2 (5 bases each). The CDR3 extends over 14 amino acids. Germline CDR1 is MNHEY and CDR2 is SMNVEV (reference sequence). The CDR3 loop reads CSGSPGRWQETQYF. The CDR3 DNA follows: TGTTCCGGCAGCCCGGGACGATGGCAAGAGACCCAGTACTTC.

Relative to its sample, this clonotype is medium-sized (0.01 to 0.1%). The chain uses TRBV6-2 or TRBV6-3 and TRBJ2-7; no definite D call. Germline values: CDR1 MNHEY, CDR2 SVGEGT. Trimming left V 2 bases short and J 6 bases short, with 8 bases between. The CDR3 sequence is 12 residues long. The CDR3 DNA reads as TGTGCCAGCAGTTACAGGTACGGCGAGCAGTACTTC. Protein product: CASSYRYGEQYF.

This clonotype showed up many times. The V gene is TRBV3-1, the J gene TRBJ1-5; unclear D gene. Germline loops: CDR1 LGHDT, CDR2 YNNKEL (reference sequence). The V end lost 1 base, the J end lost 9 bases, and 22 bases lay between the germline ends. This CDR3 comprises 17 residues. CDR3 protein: CASSQVAAGQGLLPQHF. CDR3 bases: TGTGCCAGCAGCCAAGTGGCCGCAGGCCAAGGGTTACTGCCCCAGCATTTT.

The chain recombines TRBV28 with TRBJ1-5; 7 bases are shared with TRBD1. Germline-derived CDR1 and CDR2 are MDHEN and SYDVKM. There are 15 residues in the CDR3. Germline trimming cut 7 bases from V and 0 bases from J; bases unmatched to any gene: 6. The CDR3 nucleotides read TGTGCCAGCATCGAAACAGGGGATAGCAATCAGCCCCAGCATTTT. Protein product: CASIETGDSNQPQHF.

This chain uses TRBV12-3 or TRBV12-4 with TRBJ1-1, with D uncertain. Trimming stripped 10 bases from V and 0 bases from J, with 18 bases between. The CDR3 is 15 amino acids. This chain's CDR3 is CAISYGAAMNTEAFF. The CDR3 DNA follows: TGTGCCATTAGCTACGGAGCGGCCATGAACACTGAAGCTTTCTTT.

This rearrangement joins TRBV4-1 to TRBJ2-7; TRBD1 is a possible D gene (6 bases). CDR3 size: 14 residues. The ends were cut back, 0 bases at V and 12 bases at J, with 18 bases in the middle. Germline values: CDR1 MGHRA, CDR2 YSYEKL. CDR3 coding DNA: TGCGCCAGCAGCCAAGAACAGGGCTCCTACGATCGGTACTTC. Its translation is CASSQEQGSYDRYF.